This T cell receptor (beta chain) was captured by sequencing in a study of CD8+ T cells in alopecia areata. Study-wide results and limits: Across lesional scalp, and particularly alopecia totalis/universalis, clonality surpassed that of normal scalp. Among patients, TCR sharing was less clear than in mice, a difference possibly due in part to HLA diversity in the patient population.

It was cDNA, reverse transcribed from extracted RNA, that served as the sequencing template. Here immunoSEQ multiplex PCR was the method, and the copy in TCRdb shows in-frame clones only, minus some. The repertoire holds 95,000 to 110,000 clones, with 84% as singletons. Treatment indicated: oral pan-JAK inhibitor, 5-10 mg twice daily. With V trimmed by 2 bases and J by 1 base, 3 bases remained unmatched. This CDR3 has 15 amino acids. CDR1 and CDR2 (germline): LNHNV, YYDKDF (reference sequence). Notes on this clone: Its antigen is unknown.

This specimen consisted of CD8+ T cells sorted from blood, obtained at week 24, from a patient treated with tofacitinib. The clonotype was recovered from a human donor with alopecia areata. The chain uses TRBV15 and TRBJ2-7; 9 bases map to TRBD2. This CDR3 reads CATSRLSGGSYEQYF. CDR3 DNA: TGTGCCACCAGCAGATTAAGCGGGGGGTCCTACGAGCAGTACTTC.